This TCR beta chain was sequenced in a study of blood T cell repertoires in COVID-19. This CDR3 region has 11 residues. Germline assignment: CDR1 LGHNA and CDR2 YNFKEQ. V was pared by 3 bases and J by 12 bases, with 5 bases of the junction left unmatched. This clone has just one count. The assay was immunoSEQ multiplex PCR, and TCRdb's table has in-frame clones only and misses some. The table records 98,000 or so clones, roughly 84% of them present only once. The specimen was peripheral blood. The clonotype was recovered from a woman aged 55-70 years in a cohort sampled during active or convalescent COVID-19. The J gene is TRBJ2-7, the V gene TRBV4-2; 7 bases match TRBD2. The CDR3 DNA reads TGTGCCAGCAGCCAGGGGGAGGGCCCGTACTTC. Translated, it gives CASSQGEGPYF.